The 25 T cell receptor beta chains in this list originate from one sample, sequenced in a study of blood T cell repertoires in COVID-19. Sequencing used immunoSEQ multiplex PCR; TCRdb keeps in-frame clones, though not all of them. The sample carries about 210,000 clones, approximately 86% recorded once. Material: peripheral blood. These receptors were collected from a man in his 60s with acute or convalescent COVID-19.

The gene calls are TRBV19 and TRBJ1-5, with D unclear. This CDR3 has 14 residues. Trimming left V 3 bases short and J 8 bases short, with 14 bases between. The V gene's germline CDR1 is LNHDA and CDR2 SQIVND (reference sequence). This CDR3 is CASSIRSQSEPQHF. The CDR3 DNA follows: TGTGCCAGTAGTATCCGGAGCCAGAGTGAGCCCCAGCATTTT.

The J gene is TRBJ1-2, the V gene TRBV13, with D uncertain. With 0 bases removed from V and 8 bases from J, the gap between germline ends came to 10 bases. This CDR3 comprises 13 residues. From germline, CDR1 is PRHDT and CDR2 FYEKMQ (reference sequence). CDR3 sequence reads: CASSLGQRGGYTF. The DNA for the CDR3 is TGTGCCAGCAGCTTAGGACAGCGCGGGGGCTACACCTTC.

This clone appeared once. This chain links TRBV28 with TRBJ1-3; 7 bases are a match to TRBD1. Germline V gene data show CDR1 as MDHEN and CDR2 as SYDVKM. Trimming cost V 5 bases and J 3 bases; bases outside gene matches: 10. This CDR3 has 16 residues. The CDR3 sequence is CASSPPTGIGGNTIYF. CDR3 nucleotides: TGTGCCAGCAGTCCACCGACAGGGATCGGTGGAAACACCATATATTTT.

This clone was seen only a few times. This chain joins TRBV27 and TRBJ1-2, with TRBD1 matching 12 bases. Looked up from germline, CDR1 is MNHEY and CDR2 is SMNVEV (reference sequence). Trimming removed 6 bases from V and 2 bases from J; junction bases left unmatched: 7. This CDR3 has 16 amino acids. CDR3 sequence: CASRPPGTGGNYGYTF. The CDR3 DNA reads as TGTGCCAGCAGGCCCCCCGGGACAGGGGGCAACTATGGCTACACCTTC.

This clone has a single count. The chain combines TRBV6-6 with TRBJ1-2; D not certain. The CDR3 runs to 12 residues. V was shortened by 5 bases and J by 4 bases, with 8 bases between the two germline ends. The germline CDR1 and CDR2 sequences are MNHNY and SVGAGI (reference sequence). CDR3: CASSPGSYGYTF. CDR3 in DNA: TGTGCCAGCAGTCCCGGGAGCTATGGCTACACCTTC.

The CDR3 nucleotides read TGCGCCAGCAGCCCTGTTGAGGGTGGGAATTCACCCCTCCACTTT. Translating gives CASSPVEGGNSPLHF. V is TRBV4-1 and J is TRBJ1-6; D is unclear. The CDR3 covers 15 residues. Germline lookup yields CDR1 MGHRA and CDR2 YSYEKL. V lost 4 bases and J lost 7, with 14 bases in between.

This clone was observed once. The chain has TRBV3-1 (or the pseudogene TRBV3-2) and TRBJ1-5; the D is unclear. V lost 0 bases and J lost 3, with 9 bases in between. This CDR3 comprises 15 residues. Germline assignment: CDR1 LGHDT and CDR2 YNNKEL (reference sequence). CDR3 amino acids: CASSQDGGFNQPQHF. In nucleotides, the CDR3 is TGTGCCAGCAGCCAAGATGGCGGATTCAATCAGCCCCAGCATTTT.

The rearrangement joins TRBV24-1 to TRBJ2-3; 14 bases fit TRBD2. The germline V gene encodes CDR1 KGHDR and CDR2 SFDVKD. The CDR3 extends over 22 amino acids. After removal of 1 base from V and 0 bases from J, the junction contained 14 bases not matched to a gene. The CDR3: CATSDFLGLSGTSGGSTDTQYF. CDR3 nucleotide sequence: TGTGCCACCAGTGATTTTCTTGGGCTATCCGGGACTAGCGGGGGAAGCACAGATACGCAGTATTTT.

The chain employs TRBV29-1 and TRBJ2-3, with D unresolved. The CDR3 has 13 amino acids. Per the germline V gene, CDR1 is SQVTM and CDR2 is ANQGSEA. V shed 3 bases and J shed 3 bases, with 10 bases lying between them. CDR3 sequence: CSVEVRFTDTQYF. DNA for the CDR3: TGCAGCGTTGAGGTCAGGTTTACAGATACGCAGTATTTT.

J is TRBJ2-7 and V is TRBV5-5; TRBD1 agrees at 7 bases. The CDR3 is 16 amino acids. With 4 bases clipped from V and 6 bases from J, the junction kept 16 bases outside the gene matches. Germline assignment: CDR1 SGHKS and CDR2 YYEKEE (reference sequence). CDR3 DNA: TGTGCCAGCAGCAATGAAGCGGCAGGGGGAAGTTCCGAGCAGTACTTC. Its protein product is CASSNEAAGGSSEQYF.

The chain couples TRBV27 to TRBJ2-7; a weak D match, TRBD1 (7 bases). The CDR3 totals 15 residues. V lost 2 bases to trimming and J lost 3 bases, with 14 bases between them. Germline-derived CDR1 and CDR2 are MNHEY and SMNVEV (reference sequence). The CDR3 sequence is CASSLATGRFYEQYF. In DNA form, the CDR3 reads TGTGCCAGCAGTTTAGCGACAGGGAGGTTCTACGAGCAGTACTTC.

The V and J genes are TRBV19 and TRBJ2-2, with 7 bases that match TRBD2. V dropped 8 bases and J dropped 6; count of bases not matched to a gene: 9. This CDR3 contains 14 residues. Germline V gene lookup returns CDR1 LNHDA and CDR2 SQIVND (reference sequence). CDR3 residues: CASSTAGFAGELFF. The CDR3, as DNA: TGTGCCAGTTCCACAGCGGGGTTCGCCGGGGAGCTGTTTTTT.

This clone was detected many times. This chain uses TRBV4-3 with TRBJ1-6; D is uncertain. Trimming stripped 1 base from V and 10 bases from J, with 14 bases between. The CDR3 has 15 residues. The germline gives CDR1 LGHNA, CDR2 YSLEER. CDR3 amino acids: CASSQGSAGSSPLHF. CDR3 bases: TGCGCCAGCAGCCAAGGTTCGGCGGGTAGCTCACCCCTCCACTTT.

CDR3 loop: CASSPTGSQETQYF. The CDR3 coding sequence is TGTGCCAGCAGTCCCACAGGGTCCCAAGAGACCCAGTACTTC. The V call is TRBV28, the J call TRBJ2-5; maybe TRBD1 (6 bases). In germline, CDR1 is MDHEN, CDR2 SYDVKM. V lost 5 bases, J lost 1 base, and 11 bases lay in between. The CDR3 covers 14 residues.

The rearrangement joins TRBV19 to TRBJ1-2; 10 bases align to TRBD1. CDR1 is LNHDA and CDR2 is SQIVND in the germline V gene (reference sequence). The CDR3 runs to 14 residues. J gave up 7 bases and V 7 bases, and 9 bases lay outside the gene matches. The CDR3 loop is CASTTTGGRAGYTF. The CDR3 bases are TGTGCCAGTACCACGACAGGGGGCCGTGCTGGCTACACCTTC.

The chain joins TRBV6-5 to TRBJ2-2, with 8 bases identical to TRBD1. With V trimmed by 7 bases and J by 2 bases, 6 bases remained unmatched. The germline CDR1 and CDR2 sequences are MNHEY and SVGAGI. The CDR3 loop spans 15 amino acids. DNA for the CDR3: TGTGCCAGCACCCGGACAGGGATAAACACCGGGGAGCTGTTTTTT. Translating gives CASTRTGINTGELFF.

CDR3 nucleotide sequence: TGTGCCAGCAGTTTATTGGACACTGGGACTGAAGCTTTCTTT. This encodes CASSLLDTGTEAFF. The V gene is TRBV27, the J gene TRBJ1-1; D is perhaps TRBD1 (5 bases). CDR3 length: 14 residues. V was clipped by 1 base and J by 5 bases, with 11 bases between them. The germline V gene encodes CDR1 MNHEY and CDR2 SMNVEV (reference sequence).

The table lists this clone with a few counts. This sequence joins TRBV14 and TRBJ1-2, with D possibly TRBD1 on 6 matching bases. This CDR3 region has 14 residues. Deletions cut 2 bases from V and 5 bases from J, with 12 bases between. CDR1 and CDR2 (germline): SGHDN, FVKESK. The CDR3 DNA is TGTGCCAGCAGCCAAACAGGGTTTGGGTATGGCTACACCTTC. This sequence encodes CASSQTGFGYGYTF.

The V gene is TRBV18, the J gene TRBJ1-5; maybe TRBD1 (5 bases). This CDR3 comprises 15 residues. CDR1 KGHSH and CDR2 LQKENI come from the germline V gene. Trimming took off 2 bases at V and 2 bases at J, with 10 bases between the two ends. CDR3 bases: TGTGCCAGCTCACCATCGACAGACCGCAATCAGCCCCAGCATTTT. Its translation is CASSPSTDRNQPQHF.

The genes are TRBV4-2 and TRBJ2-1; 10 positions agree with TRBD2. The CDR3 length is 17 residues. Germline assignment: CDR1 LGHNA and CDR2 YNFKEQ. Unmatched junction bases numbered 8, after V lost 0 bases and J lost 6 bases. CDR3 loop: CASSQDWERGGRNEQFF. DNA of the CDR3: TGTGCCAGCAGCCAAGACTGGGAGCGGGGGGGCCGCAATGAGCAGTTCTTC.

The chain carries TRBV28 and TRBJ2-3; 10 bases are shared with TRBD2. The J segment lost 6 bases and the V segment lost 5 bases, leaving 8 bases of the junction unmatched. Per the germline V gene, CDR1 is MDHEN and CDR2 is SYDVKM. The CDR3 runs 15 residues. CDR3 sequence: CASSIASGGRDTQYF. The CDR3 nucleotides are TGTGCCAGCAGTATCGCTAGCGGGGGCAGGGATACGCAGTATTTT.

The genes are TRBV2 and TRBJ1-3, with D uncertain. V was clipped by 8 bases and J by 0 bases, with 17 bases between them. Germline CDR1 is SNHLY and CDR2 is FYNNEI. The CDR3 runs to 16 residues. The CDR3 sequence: CASQNRVLNSGNTIYF. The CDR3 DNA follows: TGTGCCAGCCAAAATCGGGTCCTCAACTCTGGAAACACCATATATTTT.

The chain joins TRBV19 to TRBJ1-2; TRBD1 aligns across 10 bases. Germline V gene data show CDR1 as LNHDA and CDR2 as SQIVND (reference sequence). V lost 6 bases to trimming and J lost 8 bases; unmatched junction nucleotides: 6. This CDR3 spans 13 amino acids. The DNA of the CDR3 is TGTGCCAGTAGCTACCGGGACAGGGGCGGCTACACCTTC. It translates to CASSYRDRGGYTF.

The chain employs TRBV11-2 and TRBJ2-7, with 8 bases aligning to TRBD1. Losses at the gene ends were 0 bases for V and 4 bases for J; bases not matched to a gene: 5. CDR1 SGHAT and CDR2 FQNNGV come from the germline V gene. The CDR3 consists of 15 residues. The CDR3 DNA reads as TGTGCCAGCAGCTTAGAGCCGGGACAGGTTTACGAGCAGTACTTC. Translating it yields CASSLEPGQVYEQYF.

DNA of the CDR3: TGTGCCAGCAGCCAAGGGACATCTAATTCACCCCTCCACTTT. Its translation: CASSQGTSNSPLHF. V is TRBV14 and J is TRBJ1-6; D perhaps matches TRBD1 (5 bases). Trimming took off 1 base at V and 6 bases at J, with 7 bases between the two ends. CDR1 SGHDN and CDR2 FVKESK come from the germline V gene. The CDR3 totals 14 residues.